A selection of T cell receptor beta chains follows, all from one sample in a study of spatial heterogeneity in lung cancer. TCRdb re-called the 5' RACE reads with MiXCR, one entry per CDR3 protein. The profile shows a few thousand distinct CDR3 sequences, about 8.4% of them singletons. The input for sequencing was lung tumor tissue, taken at surgery. The receptors were sampled from a male donor with early-stage non-small cell lung cancer. Each CDR3 is given with its conserved first and last residue. A D gene is named only where the DNA matches it firmly. Part of the rows lack a size; the others show once, few, many or a class for expanded clones.

many . TRBJ1-4 TRBV7-3 TGTGCCAGCAGCCCGACAGGATACGATGAAAAACTGTTTTTT CASSPTGYDEKLFF
medium-sized . TRBJ1-6 TRBV11-3 TGTGCCAGCAGCTTAGAGGGAGGCTCACCCCTCCACTTT CASSLEGGSPLHF
medium-sized . TRBJ2-7 TRBV5-1 TGCGCCAGCAGCTTGGCAAGGAGCTCCTACGAGCAGTACTTC CASSLARSSYEQYF
many . TRBJ2-2 TRBV5-1 TGCGCCAGCAGCTTGGGACAGCATAACACCGGGGAGCTGTTTTTT CASSLGQHNTGELFF
many . TRBJ2-7 TRBV3-1 TGTGCCAGCAGCTTAGACAGTTTGGAAGAGCAGTACTTC CASSLDSLEEQYF
many . TRBJ2-1 TRBV7-3 TGTGTCAGCAGCTTAAGGAGAGCCACTGAGCAGTTCTTC CVSSLRRATEQFF
. . TRBJ1-1 TRBV20-1 TGCAGTGCTCCCGGCGGGGGGCGCAGGGGAAGCAACACTGAAGCTTTCTTT CSAPGGGRRGSNTEAFF
many . TRBJ2-5 TRBV29-1 TGCAGCGTACGTCGGGGGTCGATAGAGACCCAGTACTTC CSVRRGSIETQYF
many TRBD2 TRBJ2-3 TRBV5-1 TGCGCCAGCAGCTCCAAACTAGCGGTCCTTGAGACAGATACGCAGTATTTT CASSSKLAVLETDTQYF
many . TRBJ2-5 TRBV15 TGTGCCACCAGCAGAGCTCCCCCCCAGGTAGGAGAGACCCAGTACTTC CATSRAPPQVGETQYF
. . TRBJ2-3 TRBV9 TGTGCCAGCAGCGTAGCGGGGACTAGCACAGATACGCAGTATTTT CASSVAGTSTDTQYF
medium-sized . TRBJ2-3 TRBV9 TGTGCCAGCAGCGTAGAAGTGGGGCAGGGCACAGATACGCAGTATTTT CASSVEVGQGTDTQYF
many . TRBJ2-7 TRBV20-1 TGCAGTGCTAGTGTGGGACTCGGAAATGGGGAGCAGTACTTC CSASVGLGNGEQYF
many . TRBJ2-3 TRBV5-6 TGTGCCAGCAGCTTGGAGGGACGTCGAAGCACAGATACGCAGTATTTT CASSLEGRRSTDTQYF
once . TRBJ1-4 TRBV6-6 TGTGCCAGCAGTTACTCACAGGGTAGCAATGAAAAACTGTTTTTT CASSYSQGSNEKLFF
many . TRBJ2-7 TRBV20-1 TGCAGTGCTACCCGGACCGGAACTAGCTCCTACGAGCAGTACTTC CSATRTGTSSYEQYF
medium-sized . TRBJ2-2 TRBV6-5 TGTGCCAGCTGGTCGTCCGGGGAGCTGTTTTTT CASWSSGELFF
medium-sized . TRBJ2-4 TRBV9 TGTGCCAGCAGCCCAAGTGCTAGGACCACGGGAAACATTCAGTACTTC CASSPSARTTGNIQYF
medium-sized . TRBJ2-7 TRBV27 TGTGCCAGCAGTTTATCAGGGGCCACCGAGCAGTACTTC CASSLSGATEQYF
medium-sized TRBD1 TRBJ1-5 TRBV20-1 TGCAGTGCTTGGACAGGGCACGACAATCAGCCCCAGCATTTT CSAWTGHDNQPQHF
many TRBD1 TRBJ1-2 TRBV5-1 TGCGCCAGCAGCTCCCGGGACAGCCGGCGGGATGGCTACACCTTC CASSSRDSRRDGYTF
many TRBD1 TRBJ2-3 TRBV9 TGTGCCAGCAGCGTAGCTGAGGGGGCGCTAACAGATACGCAGTATTTT CASSVAEGALTDTQYF
few TRBD2 TRBJ2-1 TRBV11-3 TGTGCCAGCAGCGCCAGGACTAGCATCTACAATGAGCAGTTCTTC CASSARTSIYNEQFF
few . TRBJ2-3 TRBV7-2 TGTGCCAGCAGCTCTGCAGATACGCAGTATTTT CASSSADTQYF
many . TRBJ2-7 TRBV5-1 TGCGCCAGCAGTTTAGGGGGGATCCTAGTCTCCCGCGAGCAGTACTTC CASSLGGILVSREQYF
medium-sized . TRBJ1-5 TRBV6-2/TRBV6-3 TGTGCCAGCAGTTACCGCCGTACGGGTCAGCCCCAGCATTTT CASSYRRTGQPQHF
many TRBD1 TRBJ2-3 TRBV7-9 TGTGCCAGCAGCCGGGACAGATTCACAGATACGCAGTATTTT CASSRDRFTDTQYF
many . TRBJ1-2 TRBV4-1 TGCGCCAGCAACGGGGGAGGCTATGGCTACACCTTC CASNGGGYGYTF
many TRBD1 TRBJ2-5 TRBV5-1 TGCGCCAGCAGTTTCAGGACAGGGCCTCAAGAGACCCAGTACTTC CASSFRTGPQETQYF
medium-sized . TRBJ2-7 TRBV29-1 TGCAGCGTTGGGACGAGCTCCTACGAGCAGTACTTC CSVGTSSYEQYF
many TRBD2 TRBJ2-3 TRBV20-1 TGCAGTGCAACTCAGGGCCTAGCGGAGATCACAGATACGCAGTATTTT CSATQGLAEITDTQYF
many . TRBJ2-1 TRBV7-2 TGTGCCAGCAGGTGGACTTCAAATGAGCAGTTCTTC CASRWTSNEQFF
many . TRBJ2-3 TRBV6-6 TGTGCCAGCAGTTACTCGGGCACAGATACGCAGTATTTT CASSYSGTDTQYF
medium-sized TRBD1 TRBJ2-5 TRBV10-3 TGTGCCATCAGTGAACTCGGCAGGGGGGAGACCCAGTACTTC CAISELGRGETQYF
many TRBD1 TRBJ1-3 TRBV3-1 TGTGCCAGCAGCTACCCAGGGGGCTCTGGAAACACCATATATTTT CASSYPGGSGNTIYF
medium-sized TRBD2 TRBJ2-3 TRBV7-8 TGTGCCAGCAGCTCGGGACTAGCGGGACCCACAGATACGCAGTATTTT CASSSGLAGPTDTQYF
medium-sized . TRBJ1-1 TRBV7-2 TGTGCCAGCAGCTCCCAGGGGTATGAAGCTTTCTTT CASSSQGYEAFF
. . TRBJ1-4 TRBV27 TGTGCCAGCAGTTTCGCCGACGCGTTAAATGAAAAACTGTTTTTT CASSFADALNEKLFF
few . TRBJ1-5 TRBV7-9 TGTGCCAGCAGCTCAACAGCCTCGGGCACTCAGCCCCAGCATTTT CASSSTASGTQPQHF
many TRBD2 TRBJ2-1 TRBV12-3/TRBV12-4 TGTGCCAGCAGTTTAAAGGGTAGCGGGAGTGGAGATGAGCAGTTCTTC CASSLKGSGSGDEQFF
. TRBD2 TRBJ2-7 TRBV10-3 TGTGCCATCAGGAGACTAGCGGGGGCCGATTCCTACGAGCAGTACTTC CAIRRLAGADSYEQYF
many . TRBJ2-5 TRBV6-1 TGTGCCAGCACTTCTAGGGACCAAGAGACCCAGTACTTC CASTSRDQETQYF
many TRBD2 TRBJ2-1 TRBV10-3 TGTGCCATCAGTGGGCCCGAGGCTAGCGGCTACAATGAGCAGTTCTTC CAISGPEASGYNEQFF
medium-sized . TRBJ2-2 TRBV28 TGTGCCAGCAGTTTCCACCGAGGCACCGGGGAGCTGTTTTTT CASSFHRGTGELFF
many . TRBJ1-1 TRBV3-1 TGTGCCAGCAGCCAAGTTATGGATTTGACTGAAGCTTTCTTT CASSQVMDLTEAFF
medium-sized TRBD1 TRBJ1-3 TRBV28 TGTGCCAGCAGTTTGCAGGGGGACACTGGAAACACCATATATTTT CASSLQGDTGNTIYF
. TRBD2 TRBJ2-7 TRBV7-8 TGTGCCAGCAGCCAGGTAGCGGGGTACTCCTACGAGCAGTACTTC CASSQVAGYSYEQYF
many . TRBJ2-1 TRBV7-3 TGTGCCAGCAGCTTAGTTAGTGGCTCCTACAATGAGCAGTTCTTC CASSLVSGSYNEQFF
many . TRBJ2-3 TRBV7-9 TGTGCCAGCAGCTTGGGCGGCACGCAGTATTTT CASSLGGTQYF
many . TRBJ2-2 TRBV7-9 TGTGCCAGCAGCCTCGGGCTACCGAACACCGGGGAGCTGTTTTTT CASSLGLPNTGELFF
medium-sized . TRBJ2-7 TRBV6-1 TGTGCCAGCAGTGAACCGGGCTACGAGCAGTACTTC CASSEPGYEQYF
medium-sized . TRBJ1-1 TRBV19 TGTGCCAGTAGTATAGCCGGGACTCTGAGAGGGGCTGAAGCTTTCTTT CASSIAGTLRGAEAFF
many TRBD2 TRBJ2-1 TRBV6-2/TRBV6-3 TGTGCCACCCAGAGCGGGATATACAATGAGCAGTTCTTC CATQSGIYNEQFF
many . TRBJ1-1 TRBV3-1 TGTGCCAGCAGCCAAGGGGCAGGACCCGGGACTGAAGCTTTCTTT CASSQGAGPGTEAFF